The clone carrying this T cell receptor (beta chain) was counted at least ten times. Its antigen remains unidentified. The CDR3 totals 14 residues. Trimming cost V 3 bases and J 2 bases, with 10 bases left between them. The record originates from a study of regulatory T cells in long-lasting Graves disease. The study, taken as a whole, reports: Small sample size may have lowered accuracy. Newly diagnosed Graves' patients exceeded persistent ones in TCR diversity.

Building the TCR beta libraries relied on iRepertoire HTBI primers, and CDR3 regions underwent Arm-PCR. TCRdb analysed the multiplex PCR reads with MiXCR anew, one entry per CDR3 protein. The top ten hold around 42% of the sample, which has 600,000 to 850,000 distinct CDR3 sequences, roughly 30% seen once. The time point: persistent/refractory GD, antithyroid drugs over 5 years with positive TRAb. Generation of the TCR library employed RNA extracted from PBMCs. The TCR sequence derives from a female donor with Graves disease. Material: peripheral blood mononuclear cells (PBMCs), obtained when the disease was refractory, from a patient treated with antithyroid drugs. This chain connects TRBV12-3 or TRBV12-4 to TRBJ1-1; no firm D call. CDR3 in DNA: TGTGCCAGCAGTTTGATGGGCCAAAACACTGAAGCTTTCTTT. This gives the protein CASSLMGQNTEAFF.